These T cell receptor beta chains were read from a single sample in a study of T cells in Graves' hyperthyroidism and ophthalmopathy. Via MiXCR, TCRdb re-called the multiplex PCR reads, giving one row per CDR3 protein. The sample holds around 290,000 distinct CDR3 sequences, about 14% seen once. Sample: blood. All receptors derive from a woman aged 25 to 39 with Graves' hyperthyroidism that later progressed to Graves' ophthalmopathy. CDR3s include the opening cysteine and the closing phenylalanine or tryptophan. D genes are given only for firm matches. Rows give clone size only sometimes, using once, few, many, or a class for an expanded clone.

>TRBJ2-1|TRBV12-5|15|TRBD2|many
TGTGCTAGTGCTCTACCCGGACTAGCGGGCAATGAGCAGTTCTTC
CASALPGLAGNEQFF
>TRBJ2-5|TRBV6-1|14|.|many
TGTGCCAGCAGTGAAGGGGGCCTTAGGGAGACCCAGTACTTC
CASSEGGLRETQYF
>TRBJ2-7|TRBV20-1|15|.|.
TGCAGTGCTAGAGAATCAGGGATAAGCTCCTACGAGCAGTACTTC
CSARESGISSYEQYF
>TRBJ2-1|TRBV9|14|TRBD2|few
TGTGCCAGCAGCGTCGGACTAGCCTACAATGAGCAGTTCTTC
CASSVGLAYNEQFF
>TRBJ2-1|TRBV6-2/TRBV6-3|14|.|.
TGTGCCAGCAGGGGACGGTATGTGGGCAATGAGCAGTTCTTC
CASRGRYVGNEQFF
>TRBJ1-1|TRBV27|14|.|.
TGTGCCAGCAGTTTTATTCCTGAGAAGGGGAGGGCTTTCTTT
CASSFIPEKGRAFF
>TRBJ2-5|TRBV4-1|13|.|.
TGCGCCAGCAGCCAAGTCGAACGGGAGACCCAGTACTTC
CASSQVERETQYF
>TRBJ1-5|TRBV12-3/TRBV12-4|13|.|many
TGTGCCAGCAGTCCTAGTTTTGATCAGCCCCAGCATTTT
CASSPSFDQPQHF
>TRBJ1-1|TRBV29-1|13|TRBD1|few
TGCAGCGCCTGGACAGGTATGGGGACTGAAGCTTTCTTT
CSAWTGMGTEAFF
>TRBJ1-2|TRBV6-1|15|TRBD1|many
TGTGCCAGCAGATCGGACAGGGTTTTAAACTATGGCTACACCTTC
CASRSDRVLNYGYTF
>TRBJ2-7|TRBV20-1|15|TRBD2|many
TGCAGTGCTAGAGAACTCGGGAGTAGCGGGAGCGAGCAGTACTTC
CSARELGSSGSEQYF
>TRBJ2-7|TRBV20-1|17|TRBD2|many
TGCAGTGCTAGAGCCCCGCCACTAGCGGGTAATGGGTACGAGCAGTACTTC
CSARAPPLAGNGYEQYF
>TRBJ2-2|TRBV5-6|15|.|.
TGTGCCAGCAGCTTGAGGGAAATCAACACCGGGGAGCTGTTTTTT
CASSLREINTGELFF
>TRBJ1-5|TRBV5-4|14|.|.
TGTGCCAACAGTACGACGGTAACTCGGCAGCCCCAGCATTTT
CANSTTVTRQPQHF
>TRBJ2-7|TRBV7-8|15|TRBD2|many
TGTGCCAGCAGCTCGTTTAGCGGGCCCTCCTACGAGCAGTACTTC
CASSSFSGPSYEQYF
>TRBJ2-2|TRBV6-5|18|.|many
TGTGCCAGCAGTTACTCGGGGCCCCGAGGCGGATACACCGGGGAGCTGTTTTTT
CASSYSGPRGGYTGELFF
>TRBJ1-6|TRBV18|18|.|once
TGTGCCAGCTCACCCGAACCATTGACCAGCACATATAATTCACCCCTCCACTTT
CASSPEPLTSTYNSPLHF
>TRBJ1-1|TRBV11-1|19|TRBD1|.
TGTGCCAGCAGCTTGGGACAGGGGACTCGGAGGGCTCGGACGCCTGAAGCTTTCTTT
CASSLGQGTRRARTPEAFF
>TRBJ1-5|TRBV9|15|.|.
TGTGCCAGCAGCGTAGACGGCTATAGCAATCAGCCCCAGCATTTT
CASSVDGYSNQPQHF
>TRBJ2-2|TRBV12-3/TRBV12-4|15|TRBD2|many
TGTGCCAGCAGATGGACTAGCGCGAACACCGGGGAGCTGTTTTTT
CASRWTSANTGELFF
>TRBJ2-2|TRBV28|14|.|many
TGTGCCAGCACAAAGATGCAGGGGATCGGGGAGCTGTTTTTT
CASTKMQGIGELFF
>TRBJ1-4|TRBV6-5|14|.|.
TGTGCCAGCAGTTGGACACGAGGAGGAGAAAAACTGTTTTTT
CASSWTRGGEKLFF